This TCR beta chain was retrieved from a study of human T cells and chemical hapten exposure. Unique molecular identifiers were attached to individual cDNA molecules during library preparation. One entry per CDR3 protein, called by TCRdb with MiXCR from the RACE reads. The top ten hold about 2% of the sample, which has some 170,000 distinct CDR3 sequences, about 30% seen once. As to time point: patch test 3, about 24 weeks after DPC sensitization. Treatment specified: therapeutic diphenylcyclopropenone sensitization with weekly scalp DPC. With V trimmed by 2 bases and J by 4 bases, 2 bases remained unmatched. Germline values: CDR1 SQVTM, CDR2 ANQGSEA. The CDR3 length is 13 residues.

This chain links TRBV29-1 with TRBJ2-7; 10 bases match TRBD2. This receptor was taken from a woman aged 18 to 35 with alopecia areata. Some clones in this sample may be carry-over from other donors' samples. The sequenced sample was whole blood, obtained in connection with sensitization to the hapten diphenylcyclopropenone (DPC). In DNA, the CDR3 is TGCAGCGTTGAATCTAGCGGGGGATACGAGCAGTACTTC. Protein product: CSVESSGGYEQYF.